The text below deals with one TCR beta chain. Its antigen is as yet unknown. This entry belongs to a study of blood T cells in healthy people across ages. CDR3 length: 18 residues. The trim removed 0 bases at V and 6 bases at J, leaving 11 bases unmatched. Per germline, CDR1 MGHRA and CDR2 YSYEKL. Study outcomes and limitations: Researchers report that TCR beta diversity correlated strongly with naive T cell percentage. Measured against age, TCR beta diversity per million T cells decreased in a roughly linear manner. Researchers said unsorted PBMCs prevented a conclusive naive versus antigen-experienced comparison.

A sample-barcoded 5' primer and a J-beta primer mix were used in a second PCR of about 7 to 12 cycles. TCRdb itself ran the 5' RACE reads through MiXCR, one entry per CDR3 protein. The table includes about 1,400,000 distinct CDR3 sequences, approximately 40% detected once. This sequence originates from a woman under 30 in good health. Material for sequencing was blood. The V gene is TRBV4-1, the J gene TRBJ2-1, with 10 bases aligning to TRBD2. DNA for the CDR3: TGCGCCAGCAGCCAAGATCCAACTAGCGGGATCATCAGCAATGAGCAGTTCTTC. Encoded protein: CASSQDPTSGIISNEQFF.